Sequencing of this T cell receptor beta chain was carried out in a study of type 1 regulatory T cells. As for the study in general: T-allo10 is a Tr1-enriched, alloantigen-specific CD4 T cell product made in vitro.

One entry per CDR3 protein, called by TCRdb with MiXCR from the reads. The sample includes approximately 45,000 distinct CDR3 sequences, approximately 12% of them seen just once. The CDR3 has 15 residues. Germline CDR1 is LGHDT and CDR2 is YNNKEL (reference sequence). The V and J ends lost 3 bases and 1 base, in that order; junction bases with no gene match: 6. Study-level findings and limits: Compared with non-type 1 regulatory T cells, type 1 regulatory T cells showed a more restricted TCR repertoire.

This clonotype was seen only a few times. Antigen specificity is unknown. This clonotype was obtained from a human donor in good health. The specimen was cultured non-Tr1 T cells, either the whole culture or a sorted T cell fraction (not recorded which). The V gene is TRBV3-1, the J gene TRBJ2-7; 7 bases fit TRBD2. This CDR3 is CASSHGRGVSYEQYF. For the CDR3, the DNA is TGTGCCAGCAGCCATGGACGGGGGGTTTCCTACGAGCAGTACTTC.